What follows describes a single T cell receptor (beta chain). Either two negative PCRs, clearance, or symptom resolution qualified Cohort 3 donors as recovered. These data come from a study of blood T cell repertoires in COVID-19. V lost 5 bases, J lost 6 bases, and 3 bases stayed unmatched. Per germline, CDR1 SNHLY and CDR2 FYNNEI. This CDR3 has 14 residues. The assay was immunoSEQ multiplex PCR, and TCRdb's table has in-frame clones only and misses some. The sample has fewer than 450,000 clones, roughly 90% seen once. The rearrangement joins TRBV2 to TRBJ2-1; the match to TRBD2 covers 11 bases. The sample was PBMCs or T cells enriched from blood (not recorded which). This sequence was found in a woman aged 25 to 39 who had recovered from COVID-19. The CDR3 nucleotides read TGTGCCAGCAGTTACGGACTAGCGGGCAATGAGCAGTTCTTC. This sequence encodes CASSYGLAGNEQFF. Looking up the rest from reference TRBV2 and TRBJ2-1 gives the full variable domain: EPEVTQTPSHQVTQMGQEVILRCVPISNHLYFYWYRQILGQKVEFLVSFYNNEISEKSEIFDDQFSVERPDGSNFTLKIRSTKLEDSAMYFCASSYGLAGNEQFFGPGTRLTVL.